The clone carrying this T cell receptor (beta chain) was observed at least ten times. As yet, its antigen is unknown. From the germline J gene comes the end of the CDR3, since the read stops 3 residues before it. The sample is drawn from a study of T cell clonality in common variable immunodeficiency. Study conclusions and caveats: Compared with healthy controls, CVID subjects showed increased TCRbeta clonality, mostly in about a third.

The CDR3 is 16 amino acids. Germline CDR1 reads DFQATT; CDR2 reads SNEGSKA (reference sequence). The J segment lost 4 bases and the V segment lost 5 bases, leaving 9 bases of the junction unmatched. Each donor provided roughly 5 to 8 ml of heparinized whole blood. Assay: immunoSEQ multiplex PCR; the TCRdb copy retains only in-frame clones and omits some. The specimen has tens of thousands of clones, none found just once. The genes are TRBV20-1 and TRBJ2-3, with TRBD2 matching 13 bases. The specimen was peripheral blood mononuclear cells. This clonotype was obtained from a person aged 18 to 75 in good health. The sequenced CDR3 bases are TGCAGTGCTTTTAATCGACTAGCGGGAGGCCCAGATACG. Its translation is CSAFNRLAGGPDT. The whole CDR3 sequence reads CSAFNRLAGGPDTQYF.